Each of the 9 T cell receptor beta chains below was sequenced from the same sample in a study of low-dose radiotherapy and immunotherapy resistance in tumors. TRAV and TRBV primers primed cDNA for both TCRalpha and TCRbeta. PCR amplification of the TCRs was performed with Phusion for approximately 20 PCR cycles, and it relied on a constant-region primer together with a V-primer adapter. TCRdb fed the reads into MiXCR, producing one record per CDR3 protein. The sample shows some 10,000 distinct CDR3 sequences, approximately 77% of them seen only once. Every receptor here comes from a human donor with advanced metastatic prostate, ovarian, gallbladder or colorectal cancer (not recorded which). This table probably holds off-target reads from a library built for another chain.

This chain connects TRBV18 to TRBJ2-5; 9 bases match TRBD1. The CDR3 spans 15 residues. Germline trimming cut 0 bases from V and 4 bases from J; bases unmatched to any gene: 3. Germline CDR1 and CDR2: KGHSH and LQKENI. The CDR3 here is CASSPPQGAGETQYF. The CDR3 bases are TGTGCCAGCTCACCACCACAGGGGGCAGGAGAGACCCAGTACTTC.

This clonotype was detected only once. This chain uses TRBV28 with TRBJ2-7, with a weak D call TRBD2 (6 bases). The CDR3 extends over 14 amino acids. The V end was cut by 10 bases, the J end by 2 bases, with 18 bases between. Germline CDR1 is MDHEN and CDR2 is SYDVKM. The CDR3 region is CAIREGTVAYEQYF. Written as DNA, the CDR3 is TGTGCCATCCGCGAGGGGACTGTCGCCTACGAGCAGTACTTC.

The chain joins TRBV19 to TRBJ1-2; no firm D call. Per germline, CDR1 LNHDA and CDR2 SQIVND (reference sequence). Between the trimmed V and J ends, which lost 10 bases and 8 bases, there was a span of 23 bases. This CDR3 has 14 amino acids. CDR3 region: CATSGPRITKGYTF. The CDR3 DNA is TGTGCCACGAGCGGGCCCAGGATAACTAAGGGCTACACCTTC.

This clonotype was detected only a few times. This sequence joins TRBV28 and TRBJ2-7, with 10 bases matching TRBD2. This CDR3 is 14 amino acids long. The V gene's germline CDR1 is MDHEN and CDR2 SYDVKM. J gave up 5 bases and V 5 bases, and 6 bases lay outside the gene matches. The DNA of the CDR3 is TGTGCCAGCAGTACGACTAGCGGGCTTGACGAGCAGTACTTC. This sequence encodes CASSTTSGLDEQYF.

This chain links TRBV5-5 with TRBJ2-7, with TRBD1 identical over 7 bases. This CDR3 spans 14 amino acids. The germline CDR1 and CDR2 sequences are SGHKS and YYEKEE (reference sequence). Germline trimming cut 4 bases from V and 4 bases from J; bases unmatched to any gene: 8. The CDR3 protein is CASSRAGTAYEQYF. In DNA, the CDR3 is TGTGCCAGCAGCCGGGCCGGGACAGCGTACGAGCAGTACTTC.

The gene calls are TRBV6-6 and TRBJ2-5, with D perhaps matching TRBD2 (5 bases). Trimming pared 0 bases from V and 10 bases from J, leaving 12 bases between. The CDR3 runs 13 residues. Germline assignment: CDR1 MNHNY and CDR2 SVGAGI (reference sequence). The CDR3 nucleotides are TGTGCCAGCAGTTACTCCGGACCGGGATTCCAGTACTTC. Translated: CASSYSGPGFQYF.

This chain links TRBV11-1 with TRBJ2-1, with 10 bases aligning to TRBD2. Losses at the gene ends were 5 bases for V and 8 bases for J; bases not matched to a gene: 12. The CDR3 covers 16 residues. Germline CDR1 is SGHAT and CDR2 is FQDESV (reference sequence). This CDR3 reads CASSGLAAGGVHEQFF. The CDR3 DNA reads TGTGCCAGCAGCGGACTAGCGGCGGGAGGTGTTCATGAGCAGTTCTTC.

The rearrangement joins TRBV12-3 or TRBV12-4 to TRBJ2-7; possibly TRBD2 for D (5 bases). The CDR3 runs to 12 residues. V gave up 1 base and J gave up 6 bases, with 7 bases separating them. As DNA, the CDR3 is TGTGCCAGCAGTTTAGTGGGGAGCGAGCAGTACTTC. Its translation is CASSLVGSEQYF.

This clonotype has only one observation. The CDR3 coding sequence is TGCAGCGTCCGAAGGGGGACAGGGGGGACGGATACGCAGTATTTT. As protein: CSVRRGTGGTDTQYF. The chain combines TRBV29-1 with TRBJ2-3, with 11 bases matching TRBD1. Germline CDR1 SQVTM, CDR2 ANQGSEA. This CDR3 is built from 15 residues. The junction had 11 bases not matched to a gene; V was cut back by 6 bases and J by 6 bases.